This TCR beta chain was sequenced during a study of cytomegalovirus exposure and HLA in healthy donors. Study observations and caveats: According to an earlier analysis, most TCR beta V segments yielded productive rearrangements about 90% or about 30% of the time. Later on, an analysis found that several of the most significant clusters appeared to be linked to common viral pathogens, which included parvovirus B19. Researchers left out some V segments, among them TRBV6-2 and TRBV6-3, as indistinguishable.

This clone was picked up many times. Its target is not known. Every donor was a healthy person donating bone marrow. The CDR3 spans 16 residues. V lost 3 bases, J lost 5 bases, and 17 bases lay in between. Germline values: CDR1 SNHLY, CDR2 FYNNEI. PCR involved 60 Vbeta and 13 Jbeta primers. Clones were sequenced by immunoSEQ multiplex PCR, and TCRdb holds only the in-frame ones, with some missing. The table lists some 140,000 clones, 70% to 80% of them singletons. This sequence was found in a female donor in good health and CMV-seronegative. This chain links TRBV2 with TRBJ1-3; D is undetermined. Material for sequencing was PBMCs. The CDR3: CASSEVAGASRNTIYF. Written as DNA, the CDR3 is TGTGCCAGCAGTGAGGTGGCGGGAGCTTCCCGAAACACCATATATTTT.